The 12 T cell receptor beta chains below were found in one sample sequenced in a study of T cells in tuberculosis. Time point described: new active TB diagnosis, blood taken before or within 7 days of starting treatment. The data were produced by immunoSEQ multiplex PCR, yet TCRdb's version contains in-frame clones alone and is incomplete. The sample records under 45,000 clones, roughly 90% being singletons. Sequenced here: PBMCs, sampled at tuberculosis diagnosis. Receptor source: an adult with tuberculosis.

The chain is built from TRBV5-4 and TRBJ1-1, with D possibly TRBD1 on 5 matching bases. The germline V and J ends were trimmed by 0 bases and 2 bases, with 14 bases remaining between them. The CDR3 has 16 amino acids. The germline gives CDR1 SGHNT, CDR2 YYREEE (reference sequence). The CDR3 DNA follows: TGTGCCAGCAGCTTGGCTCCAGCAGGGTCAAACACTGAAGCTTTCTTT. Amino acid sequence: CASSLAPAGSNTEAFF.

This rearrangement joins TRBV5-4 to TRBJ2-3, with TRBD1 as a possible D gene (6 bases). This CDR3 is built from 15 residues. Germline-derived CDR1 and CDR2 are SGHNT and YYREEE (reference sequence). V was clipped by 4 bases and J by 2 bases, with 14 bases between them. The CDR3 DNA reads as TGTGCCAGCAGCCTCGGGACATCACACACAGATACGCAGTATTTT. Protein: CASSLGTSHTDTQYF. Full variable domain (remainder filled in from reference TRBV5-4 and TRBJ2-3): ETGVTQSPTHLIKTRGQQVTLRCSSQSGHNTVSWYQQALGQGPQFIFQYYREEENGRGNFPPRFSGLQFPNYSSELNVNALELDDSALYLCASSLGTSHTDTQYFGPGTRLTVL.

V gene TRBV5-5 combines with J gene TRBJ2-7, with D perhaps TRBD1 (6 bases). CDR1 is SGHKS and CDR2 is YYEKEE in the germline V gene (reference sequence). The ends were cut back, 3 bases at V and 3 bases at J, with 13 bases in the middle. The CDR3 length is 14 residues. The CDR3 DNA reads TGTGCCAGCAGCTGGTCAGGGGAAGGCTACGAGCAGTACGTC. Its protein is CASSWSGEGYEQYV.

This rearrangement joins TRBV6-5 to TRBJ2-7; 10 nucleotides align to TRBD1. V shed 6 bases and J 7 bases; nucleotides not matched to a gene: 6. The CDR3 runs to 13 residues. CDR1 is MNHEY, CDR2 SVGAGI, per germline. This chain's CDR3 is CASSPDRGLEQYF. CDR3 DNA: TGTGCCAGCAGCCCCGACAGGGGGCTTGAGCAGTACTTC.

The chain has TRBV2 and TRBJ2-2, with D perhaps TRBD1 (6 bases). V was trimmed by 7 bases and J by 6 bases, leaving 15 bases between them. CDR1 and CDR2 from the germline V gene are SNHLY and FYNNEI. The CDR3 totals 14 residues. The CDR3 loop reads CASMGNRDPGELFF. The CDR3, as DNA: TGTGCCAGCATGGGGAACAGGGACCCCGGGGAGCTGTTTTTT.

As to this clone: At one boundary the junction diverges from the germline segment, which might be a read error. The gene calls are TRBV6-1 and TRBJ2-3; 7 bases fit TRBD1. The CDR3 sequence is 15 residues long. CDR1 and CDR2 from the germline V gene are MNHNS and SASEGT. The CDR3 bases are TGTGCCAGCAGGGAAGACAGGGCTAGCACAGATACGCAGTATTTT. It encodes CASREDRASTDTQYF.

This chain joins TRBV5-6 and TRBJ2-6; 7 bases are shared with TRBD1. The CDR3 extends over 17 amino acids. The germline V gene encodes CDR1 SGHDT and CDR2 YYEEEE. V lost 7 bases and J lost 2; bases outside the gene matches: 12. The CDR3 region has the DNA TGTGCCAGCGCCCGGGACAGAACTATGGCTGGGGCCAACGTCCTGACTTTC. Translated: CASARDRTMAGANVLTF.

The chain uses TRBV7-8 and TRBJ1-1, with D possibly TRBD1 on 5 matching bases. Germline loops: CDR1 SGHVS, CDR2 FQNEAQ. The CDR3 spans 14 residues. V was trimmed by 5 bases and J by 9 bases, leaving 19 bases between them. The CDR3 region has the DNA TGTGCCAGCAGCCTACCCTCGGGGGGTTTAAAAGCTTTCTTT. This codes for CASSLPSGGLKAFF.

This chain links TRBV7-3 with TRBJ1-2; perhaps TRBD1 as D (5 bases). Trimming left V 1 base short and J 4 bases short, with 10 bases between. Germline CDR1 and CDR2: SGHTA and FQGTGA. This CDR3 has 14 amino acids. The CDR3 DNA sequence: TGTGCCAGCAGCTTAAACCCTGACAGCTATGGCTACACCTTC. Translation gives CASSLNPDSYGYTF.

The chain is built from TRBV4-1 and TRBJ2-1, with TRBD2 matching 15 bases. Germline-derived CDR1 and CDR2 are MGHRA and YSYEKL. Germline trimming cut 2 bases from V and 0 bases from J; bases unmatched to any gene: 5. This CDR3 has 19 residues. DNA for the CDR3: TGCGCCAGCAGCCAACCGGGACTAGCGGGGGGTCTCTCCTACAATGAGCAGTTCTTC. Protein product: CASSQPGLAGGLSYNEQFF.

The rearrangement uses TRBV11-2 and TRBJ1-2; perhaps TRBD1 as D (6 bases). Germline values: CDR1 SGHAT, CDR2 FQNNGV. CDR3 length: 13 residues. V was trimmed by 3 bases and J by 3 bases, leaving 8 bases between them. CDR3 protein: CASSLPGDYGYTF. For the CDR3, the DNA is TGTGCCAGCAGCTTGCCAGGGGACTATGGCTACACCTTC.

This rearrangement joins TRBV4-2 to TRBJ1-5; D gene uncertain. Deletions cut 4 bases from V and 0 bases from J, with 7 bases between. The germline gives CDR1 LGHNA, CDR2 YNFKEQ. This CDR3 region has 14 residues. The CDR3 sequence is CASSLPNSNQPQHF. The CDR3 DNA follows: TGTGCCAGCAGCCTCCCAAATAGCAATCAGCCCCAGCATTTT.